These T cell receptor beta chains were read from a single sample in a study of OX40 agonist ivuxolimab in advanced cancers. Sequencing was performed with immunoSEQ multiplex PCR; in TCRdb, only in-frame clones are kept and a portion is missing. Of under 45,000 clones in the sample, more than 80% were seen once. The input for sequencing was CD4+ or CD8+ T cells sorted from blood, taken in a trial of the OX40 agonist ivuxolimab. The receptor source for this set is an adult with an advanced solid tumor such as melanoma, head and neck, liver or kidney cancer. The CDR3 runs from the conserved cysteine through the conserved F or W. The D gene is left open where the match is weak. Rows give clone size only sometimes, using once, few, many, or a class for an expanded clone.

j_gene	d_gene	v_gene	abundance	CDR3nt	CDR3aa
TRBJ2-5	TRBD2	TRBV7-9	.	TGTGCCAGCAGCTTCCGACCGGGACTAGCGGGAGACGAGACCCAGTACTTC	CASSFRPGLAGDETQYF
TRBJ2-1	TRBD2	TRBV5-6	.	TGTGCCAGCAGCTTGGAGGGGGGACTAGGGACCTTTGGGAATGAGCAGTTCTTC	CASSLEGGLGTFGNEQFF
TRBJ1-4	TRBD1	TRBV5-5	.	TGTGCCAGCAGCAAATCCGGGACAGGGGATGAAAAACTGTTTTTT	CASSKSGTGDEKLFF
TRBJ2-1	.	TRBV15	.	TGTGCCACCAACACGGGGCGGACGCCTTACAATGAGCAGTTCTTC	CATNTGRTPYNEQFF
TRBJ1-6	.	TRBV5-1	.	TGCGCCAGCAGCTTGGATGTCGGTTCACCCCTCCACTTT	CASSLDVGSPLHF
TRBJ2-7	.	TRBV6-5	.	TGTGCCAGCAGCCTTCGGACTACCGATACGAGGCAGTACTTC	CASSLRTTDTRQYF
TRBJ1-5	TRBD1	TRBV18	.	TGTGCCAGCTCACACTACAGGGGTATAAGCAATCAGCCCCAGCATTTT	CASSHYRGISNQPQHF
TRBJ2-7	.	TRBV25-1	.	TGTGCCAGCAGCGATTCGAGGGTCTCCGAGCAGTACTTC	CASSDSRVSEQYF
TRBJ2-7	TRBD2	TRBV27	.	TGTGCCAGCAGTTACTCGGGGGGAAAGGGCGAGCAGTACTTC	CASSYSGGKGEQYF
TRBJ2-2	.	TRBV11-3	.	TGTGCCAGCAGCCCGGGGACCGGGAACACCGGGGAGCTGTTTTTT	CASSPGTGNTGELFF
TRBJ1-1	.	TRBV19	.	TGTGCCAGTAGTATTTCAGTTTTCACTGAAGCTTTCTTT	CASSISVFTEAFF
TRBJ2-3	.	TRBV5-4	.	TGTGCCAGCAGCTCGGACATTAGCACAGATACGCAGTATTTT	CASSSDISTDTQYF
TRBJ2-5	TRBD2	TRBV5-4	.	TGTGCCAGCAGCCAGGGAGCGGGAGCCCAAGAGACCCAGTACTTC	CASSQGAGAQETQYF
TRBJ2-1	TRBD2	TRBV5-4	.	TGTGCCAGCAGCCAAACTAGCGCCTCCTACAATGAGCAGTTCTTC	CASSQTSASYNEQFF
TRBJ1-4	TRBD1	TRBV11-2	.	TGTGCCAGCAGTTTAACAGGGGATAATGAAAAACTGTTTTTT	CASSLTGDNEKLFF
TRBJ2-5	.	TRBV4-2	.	TGTGCCAGCAGCCAAGATCAAGAGACCCAGTACTTC	CASSQDQETQYF
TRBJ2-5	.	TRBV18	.	TGTGCCAGCTCACGATCCCAAGAGACCCAGTACTTC	CASSRSQETQYF
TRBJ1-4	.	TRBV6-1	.	TGTGCCAGCAGTGAACTTCGTGGGAGCGAAAAACTGTTTTTT	CASSELRGSEKLFF
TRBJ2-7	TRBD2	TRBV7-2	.	TGTGCCAGCAGCCTCCTGGGCGGGAGGTCACCCTACGAGCAGTACTTC	CASSLLGGRSPYEQYF
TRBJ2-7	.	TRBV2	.	TGTGCCAGCAGTAAGACAGGCATCCTCACCTACGAGCAGTACTTC	CASSKTGILTYEQYF
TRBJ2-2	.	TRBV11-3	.	TGTGCCAGCAGCTTAGACCCTAGCTCCCGGGAGCTGTTTTTT	CASSLDPSSRELFF
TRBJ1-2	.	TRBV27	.	TGTGCCAGCAGTAGCCACCGCCGATTTTATGGCTACACCTTC	CASSSHRRFYGYTF
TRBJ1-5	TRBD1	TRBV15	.	TGTGCCACCAGCAGAGATGTTGGGACAGGGAAGCTTGGACAGCCCCAGCATTTT	CATSRDVGTGKLGQPQHF
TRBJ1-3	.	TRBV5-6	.	TGTGCCAGCAGCCTTACCAGGGGAGGGAGAAACACCATATATTTT	CASSLTRGGRNTIYF
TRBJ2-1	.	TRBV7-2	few	TGTGCCAGCAGCTTAGCCTTCGGGGTCCTCTACAATGAGCAGTTCTTC	CASSLAFGVLYNEQFF
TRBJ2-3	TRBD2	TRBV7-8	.	TGTGCCAGCAGCCCTGGACTAGCGGGACTCACAGATACGCAGTATTTT	CASSPGLAGLTDTQYF
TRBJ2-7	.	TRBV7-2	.	TGTGCCAGCAGCCTAAACTACGAGCAGTACTTC	CASSLNYEQYF
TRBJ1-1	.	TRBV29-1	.	TGCAGCGTGGGAAAGGGGTTGAATACTGAAGCTTTCTTT	CSVGKGLNTEAFF
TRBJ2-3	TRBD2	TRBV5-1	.	TGCGCCAGCAGCTCCTTAGCGGGAGGGCTCACAGATACGCAGTATTTT	CASSSLAGGLTDTQYF
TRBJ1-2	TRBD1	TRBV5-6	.	TGTGCCAGCGGGACAGGGGGCGTTTATGGCTACACCTTC	CASGTGGVYGYTF
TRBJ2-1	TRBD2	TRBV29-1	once	TGCAGCGTTGAAGGGACTAGCGGGAGTAACAATGAGCAGTTCTTC	CSVEGTSGSNNEQFF
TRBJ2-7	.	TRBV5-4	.	TGTGCCAGCAGCTTAGACCTGGGAACAGCCGCCTACGAGCAGTACTTC	CASSLDLGTAAYEQYF
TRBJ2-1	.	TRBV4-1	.	TGCGCCAGCAGCCGCGCCCCGGGAGTCAAGGATGAGCAGTTCTTC	CASSRAPGVKDEQFF
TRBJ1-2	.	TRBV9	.	TGTGCCAGCAGCCCTCTCTCTACAGGCCCCTATGGCTACACCTTC	CASSPLSTGPYGYTF
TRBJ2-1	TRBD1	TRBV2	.	TGTGCCAGGGGACAGGGGGCGAACAATGAGCAGTTCTTC	CARGQGANNEQFF
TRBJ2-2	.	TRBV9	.	TGTGCCAGCAGCACCGTTATTAACACCGGGGAGCTGTTTTTT	CASSTVINTGELFF
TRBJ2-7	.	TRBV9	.	TGTGCCAGCAGCGCATCCGGGGACCTGGCCGAGGTTGAGCGGCAGTACTTC	CASSASGDLAEVERQYF
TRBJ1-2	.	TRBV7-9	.	TGTGCCAGCAGCTTAGCCTCGGGAAGGCTCGGGGGTGGCTACACCTTC	CASSLASGRLGGGYTF
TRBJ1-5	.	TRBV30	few	TGTGCCTGGAGTGCCGGACAGCCAAATCAGCCCCAGCATTTT	CAWSAGQPNQPQHF
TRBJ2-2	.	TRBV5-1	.	TGCGCCAGCAGCCTGCGGAGGGGGCCAGCGCCTACTCCGAACACCGGGGAGCTGTTTTTT	CASSLRRGPAPTPNTGELFF
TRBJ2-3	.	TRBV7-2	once	TGTGCCAGCAGCCCCGGAACAGGGTCCTACACAGATACGCAGTATTTT	CASSPGTGSYTDTQYF
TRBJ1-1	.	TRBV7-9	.	TGTGCCAGCAGCTTAGGGGCGGCCTGGAACACTGAAGCTTTCTTT	CASSLGAAWNTEAFF
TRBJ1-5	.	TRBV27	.	TGTGCCAGCAGTTTTGCGGGGTCGAGGCAGCCCCAGCATTTT	CASSFAGSRQPQHF
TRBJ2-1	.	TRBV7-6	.	TGTGCCAGCAGCTTGGCTACCTACAATGAGCAGTTCTTC	CASSLATYNEQFF
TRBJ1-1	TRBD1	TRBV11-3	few	TGTGCCAGCAGCTTAGAAGGGACAGCGAACACTGAAGCTTTCTTT	CASSLEGTANTEAFF
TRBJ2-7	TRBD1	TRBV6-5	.	TGTGCCAGCAGTTACTCTCAGGGGGCCCTTGTCTTC	CASSYSQGALVF
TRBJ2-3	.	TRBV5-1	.	TGCGCCAGCAGCCCCTCGACAGGTACAGATACGCAGTATTTT	CASSPSTGTDTQYF
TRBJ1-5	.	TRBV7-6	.	TGTGCCAGCAGCTTAGATGAGGGGTTCGATCAGCCCCAGCATTTT	CASSLDEGFDQPQHF
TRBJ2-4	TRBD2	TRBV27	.	TGTGCCAGCAGTTTTGAGGGCGGGGGGGACATTCAGTACTTC	CASSFEGGGDIQYF
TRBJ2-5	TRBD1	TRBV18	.	TGTGCCAGCTCACCAGGCCAAGGGGACAGGGGGCTTGAGACCCAGTACTTC	CASSPGQGDRGLETQYF
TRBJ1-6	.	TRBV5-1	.	TGCGCCAGCAGCTCGGGACCGCTTAATTCACCCCTCCACTTT	CASSSGPLNSPLHF
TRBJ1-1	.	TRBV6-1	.	TGTGCCAGCACATCTCCAGTCGGGATTGAAGCTTTCTTT	CASTSPVGIEAFF
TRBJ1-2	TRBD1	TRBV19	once	TGTGCCAGTAGTTCACCCCGGGACAGGGGCCTCATGGGGGGCTACACCTTC	CASSSPRDRGLMGGYTF